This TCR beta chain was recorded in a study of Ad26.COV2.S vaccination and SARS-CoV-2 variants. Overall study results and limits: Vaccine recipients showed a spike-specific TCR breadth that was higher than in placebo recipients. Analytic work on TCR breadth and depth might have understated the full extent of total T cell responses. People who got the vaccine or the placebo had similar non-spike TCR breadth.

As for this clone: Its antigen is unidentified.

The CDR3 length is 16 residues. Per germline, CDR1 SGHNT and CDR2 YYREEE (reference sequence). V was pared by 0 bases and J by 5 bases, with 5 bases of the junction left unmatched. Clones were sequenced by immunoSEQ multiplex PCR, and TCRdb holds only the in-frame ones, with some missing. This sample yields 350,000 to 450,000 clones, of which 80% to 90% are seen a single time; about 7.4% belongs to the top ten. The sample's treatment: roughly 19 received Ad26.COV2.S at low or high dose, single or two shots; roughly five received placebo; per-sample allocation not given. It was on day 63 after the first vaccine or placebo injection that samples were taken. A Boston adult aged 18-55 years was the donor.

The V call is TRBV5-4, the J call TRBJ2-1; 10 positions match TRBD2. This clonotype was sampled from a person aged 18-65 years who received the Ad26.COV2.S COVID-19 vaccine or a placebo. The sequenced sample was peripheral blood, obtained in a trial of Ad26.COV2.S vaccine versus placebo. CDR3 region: CASSLAGLAGDNEQFF. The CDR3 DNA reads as TGTGCCAGCAGCTTGGCCGGGCTAGCGGGAGACAATGAGCAGTTCTTC.